Here is one TCR beta chain with its context. Its antigen remains unidentified. The table came from immunoSEQ multiplex PCR; TCRdb's copy has only in-frame clones and leaves some out. Here the sample spans roughly 73,000 clones, 70% to 90% being singletons. This record comes from a study of OX40 agonist ivuxolimab in advanced cancers. The wider study: Three partial responders included one hepatocellular carcinoma patient and two cutaneous melanoma patients. Study observations and caveats: Low normalized T-cell clonal expansion was also seen in some nonresponders. The mean number of expanded clones was higher in CD8+ T cells than in CD4+.

V lost 1 base and J 7 bases, leaving 14 bases between the germline ends. Germline values: CDR1 SGDLS, CDR2 YYNGEE. The CDR3 runs 14 residues. The chain links TRBV9 to TRBJ1-1; D perhaps matches TRBD1 (6 bases). The source was CD4+ or CD8+ T cells sorted from blood, collected in a trial of the OX40 agonist ivuxolimab. The source of this sequence is an adult with an advanced solid tumor such as melanoma, head and neck, liver or kidney cancer. CDR3 coding DNA: TGTGCCAGCAGCGTAATGGACAGACGAGGTGAAGCTTTCTTT. It is translated as CASSVMDRRGEAFF.